What follows are 11 T cell receptor beta chains derived from one specimen sequenced in a study of blood T cells in healthy people across ages. Together with a sample-barcoded 5' primer, a J-beta primer mix was included in a second PCR lasting roughly 6 to 12 cycles. TCRdb used MiXCR to reprocess the 5' RACE reads, holding one entry per CDR3 protein. The table has 600,000 to 850,000 distinct CDR3 sequences, 35% to 45% seen once. Sequenced material: blood. These receptors were taken from a woman aged 60-75 years in good health.

A note on this clonotype: A junction end diverges from the germline sequence, so it may reflect a read error. The genes are TRBV4-3 and TRBJ2-6; 8 positions match TRBD1. CDR3 length: 16 residues. Germline V gene data show CDR1 as LGHNA and CDR2 as YSLEER. This CDR3 reads CVSSRTGNSGANVPTF. The CDR3 DNA is TGCGTCAGCTCCAGGACAGGGAACTCTGGGGCCAACGTCCCGACTTTC.

This chain links TRBV29-1 with TRBJ2-1; D remains ambiguous. Trimming removed 3 bases at V and 7 bases at J, with 7 bases between. Germline CDR1 and CDR2: SQVTM and ANQGSEA. The CDR3 extends over 11 amino acids. DNA of the CDR3: TGCAGCGTTGAGAGCGTGAATGAGCAGTTCTTC. Encoded protein: CSVESVNEQFF.

This clonotype has ten or more counts. J is TRBJ2-3 and V is TRBV4-2, with 9 bases fitting TRBD2. CDR3 length: 16 residues. The V gene's germline CDR1 is LGHNA and CDR2 YNFKEQ. With V trimmed by 0 bases and J by 9 bases, 10 bases remained unmatched. The DNA of the CDR3 is TGTGCCAGCAGCCAAGAAGGGACTAGCATTCCCGGGACGCAGTATTTT. As protein: CASSQEGTSIPGTQYF.

The V and J genes are TRBV6-2 or TRBV6-3 and TRBJ1-2, with a possible D match to TRBD1 (5 bases). Trimming stripped 10 bases from V and 3 bases from J, with 24 bases between. Germline V gene lookup returns CDR1 MNHEY and CDR2 SVGEGT. This CDR3 is 16 amino acids long. CDR3 in amino acids: CANLPWKRGVYYGYTF. CDR3 bases: TGTGCCAACCTACCGTGGAAGAGGGGCGTTTACTATGGCTACACCTTC.

This clonotype came up many times. V gene TRBV29-1 combines with J gene TRBJ2-3; perhaps TRBD1 as D (6 bases). Germline CDR1 reads SQVTM; CDR2 reads ANQGSEA. CDR3 size: 15 residues. Trimming shortened V by 0 bases and J by 2 bases, and 12 bases separated the two germline ends. CDR3 residues: CSVEDARDNTDTQYF. In nucleotides, the CDR3 is TGCAGCGTTGAAGATGCTCGGGACAACACAGATACGCAGTATTTT.

The V and J genes are TRBV9 and TRBJ2-1; the D call may be TRBD1 or TRBD2 (5 bases each). This CDR3 comprises 15 residues. From germline, CDR1 is SGDLS and CDR2 YYNGEE. V lost 0 bases and J 5 bases, leaving 12 bases between the germline ends. Here the CDR3 DNA reads TGTGCCAGCAGCGTAGGAGGGAAGGGGAACAATGAGCAGTTCTTC. Residues: CASSVGGKGNNEQFF.

The chain links TRBV7-8 to TRBJ1-2; possible D gene TRBD1, 6 bases. The ends were cut back, 5 bases at V and 3 bases at J, with 13 bases in the middle. The CDR3 consists of 14 residues. Germline V gives CDR1 SGHVS, CDR2 FQNEAQ. CDR3 in DNA: TGTGCCAGCAGCCTCGAGGGGGGGGACTATGGCTACACCTTC. Protein sequence: CASSLEGGDYGYTF. The full variable domain, rest sourced from reference TRBV7-8 and TRBJ1-2, is GAGVSQSPRYKVAKRGQDVALRCDPISGHVSLFWYQQALGQGPEFLTYFQNEAQLDKSGLPSDRFFAERPEGSVSTLKIQRTQQEDSAVYLCASSLEGGDYGYTFGSGTRLTVV.

This clonotype appeared once. Given a much more abundant clone one base away, this may be a read error. This sequence joins TRBV7-2 and TRBJ1-2; a possible D gene is TRBD1 (6 bases). The CDR3 consists of 14 residues. The germline V gene encodes CDR1 SGHTA and CDR2 FQGNSA. Trimming shortened V by 1 base and J by 6 bases, and 12 bases separated the two germline ends. CDR3 residues: CASSLEGQGHGYTF. In DNA, the CDR3 is TGTGCCAGCAGCTTAGAAGGCCAGGGGCATGGCTACACCTTC.

The V and J genes are TRBV19 and TRBJ2-5, with 8 bases identical to TRBD1. CDR3 length equals 15 residues. The trim removed 10 bases at V and 5 bases at J, leaving 15 bases unmatched. Germline CDR1 LNHDA, CDR2 SQIVND (reference sequence). CDR3 region: CATLGGQGARETQYF. DNA for the CDR3: TGTGCCACACTTGGTGGGCAGGGGGCGAGGGAGACCCAGTACTTC. The complete variable domain, with remaining parts taken from reference TRBV19 and TRBJ2-5, reads DGGITQSPKYLFRKEGQNVTLSCEQNLNHDAMYWYRQDPGQGLRLIYYSQIVNDFQKGDIAEGYSVSREKKESFPLTVTSAQKNPTAFYLCATLGGQGARETQYFGPGTRLLVL.

The rearrangement links TRBV20-1 to TRBJ1-5, with TRBD1 matching over 7 bases. The CDR3 loop spans 15 amino acids. The V and J ends lost 6 bases and 0 bases, in that order; junction bases with no gene match: 8. The germline CDR1 and CDR2 sequences are DFQATT and SNEGSKA (reference sequence). Here the CDR3 DNA reads TGCAGTGCCCGGCCGACAGGGATTAGCAATCAGCCCCAGCATTTT. It specifies CSARPTGISNQPQHF.

A remark on this clonotype: At one of its ends the junction is not consistent with the germline gene, which may arise from a read error. The chain combines TRBV6-1 with TRBJ2-3; no firm D call. The length of the CDR3 is 13 residues. The V gene's germline CDR1 is MNHNS and CDR2 SASEGT. CDR3 nucleotide sequence: TGCGCCAGCAGTGAAGGACGCACAGATACGCAGTATTTT. Protein sequence: CASSEGRTDTQYF.